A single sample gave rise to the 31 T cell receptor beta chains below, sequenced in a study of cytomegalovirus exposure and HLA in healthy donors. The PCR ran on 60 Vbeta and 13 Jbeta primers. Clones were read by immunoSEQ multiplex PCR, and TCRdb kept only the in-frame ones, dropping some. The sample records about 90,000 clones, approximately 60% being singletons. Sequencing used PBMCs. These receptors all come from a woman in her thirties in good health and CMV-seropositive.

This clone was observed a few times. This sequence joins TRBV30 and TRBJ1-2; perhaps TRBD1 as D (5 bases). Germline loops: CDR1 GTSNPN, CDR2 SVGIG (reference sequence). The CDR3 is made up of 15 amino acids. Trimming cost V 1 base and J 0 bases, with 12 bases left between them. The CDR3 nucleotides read TGTGCCTGGAGTGCCCGCCAGACAGCTAACTATGGCTACACCTTC. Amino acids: CAWSARQTANYGYTF.

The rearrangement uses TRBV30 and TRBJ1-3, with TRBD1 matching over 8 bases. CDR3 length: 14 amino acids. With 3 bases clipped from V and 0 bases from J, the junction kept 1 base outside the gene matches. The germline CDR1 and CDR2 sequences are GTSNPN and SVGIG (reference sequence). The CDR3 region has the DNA TGTGCCTGGAGGGGGACAGGCTCTGGAAACACCATATATTTT. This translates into CAWRGTGSGNTIYF.

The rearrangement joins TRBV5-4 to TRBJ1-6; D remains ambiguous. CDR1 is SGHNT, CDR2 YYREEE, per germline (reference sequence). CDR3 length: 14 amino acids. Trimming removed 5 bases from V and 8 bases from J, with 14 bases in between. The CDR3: CASRMQYEDSPLHF. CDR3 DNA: TGTGCCAGCAGGATGCAGTATGAAGATTCACCCCTCCACTTT.

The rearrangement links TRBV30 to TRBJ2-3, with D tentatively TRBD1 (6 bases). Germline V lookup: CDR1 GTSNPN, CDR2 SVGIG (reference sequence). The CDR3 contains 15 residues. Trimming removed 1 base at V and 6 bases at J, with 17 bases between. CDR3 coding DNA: TGTGCCTGGAGTGCACAGGGTCGCTGGGGGGATACGCAGTATTTT. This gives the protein CAWSAQGRWGDTQYF. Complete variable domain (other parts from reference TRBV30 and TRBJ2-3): SQTIHQWPATLVQPVGSPLSLECTVEGTSNPNLYWYRQAAGRGLQLLFYSVGIGQISSEVPQNLSASRPQDRQFILSSKKLLLSDSGFYLCAWSAQGRWGDTQYFGPGTRLTVL.

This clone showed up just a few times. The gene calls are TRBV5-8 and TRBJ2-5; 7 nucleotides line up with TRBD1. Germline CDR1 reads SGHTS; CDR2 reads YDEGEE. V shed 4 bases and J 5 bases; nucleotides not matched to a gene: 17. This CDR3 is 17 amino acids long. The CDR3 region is CASSPRGPTGLAETQYF. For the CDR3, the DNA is TGTGCCAGCAGCCCGAGAGGCCCGACAGGGTTGGCGGAGACCCAGTACTTC.

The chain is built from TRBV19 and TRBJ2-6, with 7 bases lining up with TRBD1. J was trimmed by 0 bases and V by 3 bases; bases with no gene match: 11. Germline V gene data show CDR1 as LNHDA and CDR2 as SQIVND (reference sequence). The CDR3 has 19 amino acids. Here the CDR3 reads CASSIHPGQYYSGANVLTF. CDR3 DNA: TGTGCCAGTAGTATTCACCCGGGACAGTACTACTCTGGGGCCAACGTCCTGACTTTC.

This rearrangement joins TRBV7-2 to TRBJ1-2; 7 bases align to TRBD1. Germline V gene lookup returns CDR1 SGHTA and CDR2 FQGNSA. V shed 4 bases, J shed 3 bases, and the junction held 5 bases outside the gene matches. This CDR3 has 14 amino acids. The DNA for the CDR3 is TGTGCCAGCAGCTCGACAGGGAAACACTATGGCTACACCTTC. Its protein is CASSSTGKHYGYTF.

The CDR3 is CATKKGGLAYEQYF. For the CDR3, the DNA is TGTGCCACCAAGAAGGGGGGGTTAGCCTACGAGCAGTACTTC. The chain has TRBV28 and TRBJ2-7, with D possibly matching TRBD2 (7 bases). Germline V gives CDR1 MDHEN, CDR2 SYDVKM. Trimming took 10 bases from V and 2 from J, leaving 18 bases between them. The CDR3 runs 14 residues.

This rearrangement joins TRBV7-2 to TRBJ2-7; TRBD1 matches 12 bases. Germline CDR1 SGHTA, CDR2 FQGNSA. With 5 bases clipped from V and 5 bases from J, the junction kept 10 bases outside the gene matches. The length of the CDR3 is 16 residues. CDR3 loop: CASSPEGGTGGHEQYF. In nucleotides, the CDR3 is TGTGCCAGCAGCCCAGAGGGGGGGACAGGGGGCCACGAGCAGTACTTC.

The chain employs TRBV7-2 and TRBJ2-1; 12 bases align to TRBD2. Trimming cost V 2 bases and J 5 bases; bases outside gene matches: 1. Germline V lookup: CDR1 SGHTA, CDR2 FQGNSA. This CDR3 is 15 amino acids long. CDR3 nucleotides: TGTGCCAGCAGCTTACTAGCGGGGGGGAACAATGAGCAGTTCTTC. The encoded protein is CASSLLAGGNNEQFF.

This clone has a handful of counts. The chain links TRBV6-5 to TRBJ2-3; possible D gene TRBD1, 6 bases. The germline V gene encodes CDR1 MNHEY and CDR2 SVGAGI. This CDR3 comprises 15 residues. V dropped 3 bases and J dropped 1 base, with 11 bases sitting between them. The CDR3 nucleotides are TGTGCCAGCAGTTATCGGGCAGGGGGCACAGATACGCAGTATTTT. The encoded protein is CASSYRAGGTDTQYF.

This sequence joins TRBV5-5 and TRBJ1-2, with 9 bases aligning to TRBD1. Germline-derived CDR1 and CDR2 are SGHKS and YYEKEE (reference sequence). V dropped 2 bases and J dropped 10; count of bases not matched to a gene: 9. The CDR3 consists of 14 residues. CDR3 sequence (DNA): TGTGCCAGCAGCTTCCCCGGGACAGGGAGTTCCTACACCTTC. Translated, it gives CASSFPGTGSSYTF.

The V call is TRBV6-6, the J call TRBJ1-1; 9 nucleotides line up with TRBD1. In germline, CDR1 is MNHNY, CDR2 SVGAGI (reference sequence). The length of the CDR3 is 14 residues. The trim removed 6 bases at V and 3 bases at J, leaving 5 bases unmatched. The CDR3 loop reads CASRYRTGDTEAFF. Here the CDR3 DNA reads TGTGCCAGCAGATATCGGACAGGGGACACTGAAGCTTTCTTT.

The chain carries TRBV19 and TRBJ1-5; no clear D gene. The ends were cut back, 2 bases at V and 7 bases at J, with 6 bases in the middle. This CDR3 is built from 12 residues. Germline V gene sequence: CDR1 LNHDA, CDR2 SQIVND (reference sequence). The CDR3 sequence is CASSILEQPQHF. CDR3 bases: TGTGCCAGTAGTATACTCGAGCAGCCCCAGCATTTT.

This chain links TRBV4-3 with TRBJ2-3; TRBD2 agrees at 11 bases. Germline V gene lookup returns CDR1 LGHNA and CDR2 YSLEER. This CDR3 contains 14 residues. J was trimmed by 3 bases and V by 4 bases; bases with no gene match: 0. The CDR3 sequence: CASSRLAGTDTQYF. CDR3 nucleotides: TGCGCCAGCAGCCGACTAGCGGGGACAGATACGCAGTATTTT.

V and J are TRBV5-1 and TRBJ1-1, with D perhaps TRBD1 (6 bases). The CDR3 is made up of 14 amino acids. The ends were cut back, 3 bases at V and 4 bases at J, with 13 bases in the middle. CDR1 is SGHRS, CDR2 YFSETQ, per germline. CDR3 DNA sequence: TGCGCCAGCAGCTGGTCAACAGGGCTCACTGAAGCTTTCTTT. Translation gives CASSWSTGLTEAFF.

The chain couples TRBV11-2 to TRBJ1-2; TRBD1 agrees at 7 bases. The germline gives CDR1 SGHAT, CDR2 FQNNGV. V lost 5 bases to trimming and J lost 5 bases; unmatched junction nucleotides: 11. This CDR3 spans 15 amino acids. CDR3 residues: CASSPHRGEWYGYTF. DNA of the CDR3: TGTGCCAGCAGCCCCCACAGGGGAGAATGGTATGGCTACACCTTC.

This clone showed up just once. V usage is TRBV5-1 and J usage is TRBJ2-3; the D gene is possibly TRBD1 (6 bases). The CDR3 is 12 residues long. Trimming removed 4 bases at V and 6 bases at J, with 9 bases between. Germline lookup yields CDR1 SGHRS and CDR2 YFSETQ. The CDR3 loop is CASSPDRDTQYF. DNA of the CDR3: TGCGCCAGCAGCCCTGACAGGGATACGCAGTATTTT.

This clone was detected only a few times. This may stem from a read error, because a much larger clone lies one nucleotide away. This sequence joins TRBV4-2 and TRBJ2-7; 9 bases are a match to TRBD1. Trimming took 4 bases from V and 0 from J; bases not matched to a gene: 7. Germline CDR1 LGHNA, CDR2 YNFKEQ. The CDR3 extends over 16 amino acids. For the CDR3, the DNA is TGTGCCAGCAGCCCCCTACCGGGACAGGGCTCCTACGAGCAGTACTTC. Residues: CASSPLPGQGSYEQYF.

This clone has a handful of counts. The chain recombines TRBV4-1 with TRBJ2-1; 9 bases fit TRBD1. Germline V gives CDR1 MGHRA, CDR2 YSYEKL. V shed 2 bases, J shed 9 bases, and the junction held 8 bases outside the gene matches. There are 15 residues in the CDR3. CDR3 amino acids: CASSQRPGTGTEQFF. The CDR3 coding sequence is TGCGCCAGCAGCCAACGTCCCGGGACAGGGACTGAGCAGTTCTTC.

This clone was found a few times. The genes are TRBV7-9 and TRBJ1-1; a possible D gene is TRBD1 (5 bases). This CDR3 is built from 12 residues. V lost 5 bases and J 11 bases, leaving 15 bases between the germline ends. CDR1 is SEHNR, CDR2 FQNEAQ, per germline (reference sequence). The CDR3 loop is CASSPGDLVAFF. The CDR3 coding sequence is TGTGCCAGCAGCCCGGGGGACCTTGTTGCTTTCTTT.

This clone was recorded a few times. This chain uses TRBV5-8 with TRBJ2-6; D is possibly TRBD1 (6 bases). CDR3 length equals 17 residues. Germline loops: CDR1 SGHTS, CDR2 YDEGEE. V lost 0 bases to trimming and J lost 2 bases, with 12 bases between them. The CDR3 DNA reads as TGTGCCAGCAGCTTGGGACAGGTTGCCACTGGGGCCAACGTCCTGACTTTC. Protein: CASSLGQVATGANVLTF.

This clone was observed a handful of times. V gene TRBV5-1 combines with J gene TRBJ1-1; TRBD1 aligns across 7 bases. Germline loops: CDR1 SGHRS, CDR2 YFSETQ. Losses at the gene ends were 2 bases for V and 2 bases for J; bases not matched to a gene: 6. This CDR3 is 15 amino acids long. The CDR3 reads CASSFTDRVNTEAFF. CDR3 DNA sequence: TGCGCCAGCAGCTTCACTGACAGGGTCAACACTGAAGCTTTCTTT.

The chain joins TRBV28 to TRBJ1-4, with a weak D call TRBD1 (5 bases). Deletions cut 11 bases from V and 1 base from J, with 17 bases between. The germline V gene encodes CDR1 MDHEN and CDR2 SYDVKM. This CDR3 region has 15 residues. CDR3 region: CAAAAGIETNEKLFF. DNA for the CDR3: TGTGCCGCCGCGGCAGGGATCGAAACTAATGAAAAACTGTTTTTT.

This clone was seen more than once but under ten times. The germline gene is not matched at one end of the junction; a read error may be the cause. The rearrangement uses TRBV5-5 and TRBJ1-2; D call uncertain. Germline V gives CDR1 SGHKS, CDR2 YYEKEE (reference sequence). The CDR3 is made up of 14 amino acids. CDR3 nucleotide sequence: TGTGCCAGCAGCTTGCAGGAATTGAGCTATGGCTACCCCTTC. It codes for CASSLQELSYGYPF.

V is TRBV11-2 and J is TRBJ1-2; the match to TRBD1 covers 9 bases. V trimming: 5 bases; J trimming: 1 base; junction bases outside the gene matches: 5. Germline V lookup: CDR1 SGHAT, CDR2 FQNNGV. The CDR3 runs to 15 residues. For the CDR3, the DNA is TGTGCCAGCAGCGGGACAGGGTCCCTTAACTATGGCTACACCTTC. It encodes CASSGTGSLNYGYTF.

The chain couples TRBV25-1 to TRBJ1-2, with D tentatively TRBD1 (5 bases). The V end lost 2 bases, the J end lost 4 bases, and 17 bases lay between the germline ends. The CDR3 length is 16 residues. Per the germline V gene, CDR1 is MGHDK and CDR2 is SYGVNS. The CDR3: CASSERRAGKLYGYTF. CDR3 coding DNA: TGTGCCAGCAGTGAAAGGAGGGCAGGGAAGCTCTATGGCTACACCTTC.

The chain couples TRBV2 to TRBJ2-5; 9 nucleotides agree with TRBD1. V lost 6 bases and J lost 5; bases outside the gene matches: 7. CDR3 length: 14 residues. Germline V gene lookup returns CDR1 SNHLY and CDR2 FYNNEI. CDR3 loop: CASRATGGRETQYF. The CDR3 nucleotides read TGTGCCAGCAGAGCGACAGGGGGGCGGGAGACCCAGTACTTC.

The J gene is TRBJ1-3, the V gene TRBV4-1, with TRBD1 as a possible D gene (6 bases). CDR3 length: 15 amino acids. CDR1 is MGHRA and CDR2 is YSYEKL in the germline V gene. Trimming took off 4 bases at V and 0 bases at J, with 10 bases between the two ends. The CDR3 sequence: CASSPTGISGNTIYF. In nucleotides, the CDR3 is TGCGCCAGCAGCCCTACAGGGATCTCTGGAAACACCATATATTTT.

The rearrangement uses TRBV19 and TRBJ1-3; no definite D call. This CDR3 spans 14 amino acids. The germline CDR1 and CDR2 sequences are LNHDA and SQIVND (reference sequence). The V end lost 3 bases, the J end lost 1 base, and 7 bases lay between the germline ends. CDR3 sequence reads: CASSMARSGNTIYF. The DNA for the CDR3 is TGTGCCAGTAGTATGGCCAGGTCTGGAAACACCATATATTTT. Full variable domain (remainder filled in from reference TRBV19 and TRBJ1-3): DGGITQSPKYLFRKEGQNVTLSCEQNLNHDAMYWYRQDPGQGLRLIYYSQIVNDFQKGDIAEGYSVSREKKESFPLTVTSAQKNPTAFYLCASSMARSGNTIYFGEGSWLTVV.

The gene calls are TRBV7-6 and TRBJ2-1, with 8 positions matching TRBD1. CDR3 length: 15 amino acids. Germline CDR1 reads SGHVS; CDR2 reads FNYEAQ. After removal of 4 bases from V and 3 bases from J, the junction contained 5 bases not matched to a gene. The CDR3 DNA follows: TGTGCCAGCAGCTCTTGGACAGGGATCTACAATGAGCAGTTCTTC. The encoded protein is CASSSWTGIYNEQFF.